The present T cell receptor beta chain was sequenced within a study of shared clonotypes between healthy human individuals. Study summary: The plates for each donor numbered three CD4 naive, three CD4 memory, two CD8 naive and one CD8 memory. Study-level findings and limits: Naive subsets typically showed greater estimated richness than memory subsets. Shared clonotypes across all four donors exceeded non-shared ones in generation probability.

This clone showed up just once. No antigen is known for it. The CDR3 sequence is 15 residues long. V was trimmed by 1 base and J by 4 bases, leaving 13 bases between them. Germline V gene lookup returns CDR1 SGHAT and CDR2 FQNNGV. Subsets obtained from CD4+ cells comprised CD45RA+ naive and CD45RA-negative memory cells. The assay was immunoSEQ multiplex PCR, and TCRdb's table has in-frame clones only and misses some. The data contain over 2 million clones, around 93% of them seen just once; the ten biggest clones take up about 0.36%. Sample: naive CD4+ T cells from PBMCs. Stated subset: CD45RA+ positively selected. V gene TRBV11-2 combines with J gene TRBJ1-2, with TRBD1 as a possible D gene (6 bases). The source of this sequence is a man aged 18 to 29 in good health. Some clones in this sample may be carry-over from other donors' samples. The CDR3 nucleotides are TGTGCCAGCAGCTTAGTTGGGACACCGCTCTATGGCTACACCTTC. Translation: CASSLVGTPLYGYTF.